This TCR beta chain is drawn from a study of T cell repertoires in cytomegalovirus infection. Study-level background: Researchers turned to recently identified HLA-C-restricted CMV epitopes as well as well-studied HLA-B-restricted ones. Public TCR beta signatures marked donors with CMV infection and the matching HLA. The study, taken as a whole, reports: Identification of carriers of CMV plus the relevant HLA was performed using cumulative public TCR beta family frequency.

TCRdb called the reads again in MiXCR, with one record for every CDR3 protein. The sample records around 770,000 distinct CDR3 sequences, around 29% being singletons. This clonotype was detected many times. Its antigen is not known. The source of this sequence is a human donor in good health (CMV status not recorded). Some clones in this sample may be carry-over from other donors' samples. This sample comprised cultured CD8+ T cells from PBMCs, obtained from culture after CMV antigen stimulation.

CDR3 sequence reads: CASSEAGGVRTYEQYF. The CDR3 DNA reads TGTGCCAGCAGTGAAGCGGGGGGAGTAAGGACCTACGAGCAGTACTTC. V is TRBV6-1 and J is TRBJ2-7, with D possibly TRBD2 on 6 matching bases. Germline CDR1 MNHNS, CDR2 SASEGT. Trimming took 0 bases from V and 2 from J, leaving 14 bases between them. This CDR3 is built from 16 residues.